Listed here are 13 T cell receptor beta chains from one sample, sequenced in a study of blood T cell repertoires in COVID-19. The protocol was immunoSEQ multiplex PCR, while the TCRdb copy is restricted to in-frame clones and leaves out a portion. The table includes approximately 280,000 clones, over 75% detected once. The sample was peripheral blood. The receptors derive from a woman aged 65 to 85 with acute or convalescent COVID-19.

J is TRBJ2-2 and V is TRBV6-5, with D possibly TRBD2 on 5 matching bases. CDR3 length equals 15 residues. Germline V gene lookup returns CDR1 MNHEY and CDR2 SVGAGI. V was clipped by 6 bases and J by 6 bases, with 17 bases between them. The CDR3 nucleotides are TGTGCCAGCAGCTCCGGCGGACTCTTTCCCGGGGAGCTGTTTTTT. Residues: CASSSGGLFPGELFF.

Comments on this clone: The same CDR3 also results from other DNA sequences found in this sample. The chain uses TRBV18 and TRBJ1-4; D is unclear. Trimming removed 3 bases at V and 8 bases at J, with 10 bases between. Germline V gene lookup returns CDR1 KGHSH and CDR2 LQKENI. CDR3 size: 13 residues. CDR3 loop: CASSPGLTEKLFF. The CDR3 DNA reads TGTGCCAGCTCACCCGGACTGACGGAAAAACTGTTTTTT.

The chain has TRBV2 and TRBJ2-7; the match to TRBD2 covers 8 bases. V was pared by 6 bases and J by 0 bases, with 7 bases of the junction left unmatched. The CDR3 totals 15 residues. Germline CDR1 SNHLY, CDR2 FYNNEI. The CDR3 loop reads CASRTLAGSSYEQYF. The CDR3 DNA reads as TGTGCCAGCAGGACTCTAGCGGGCAGCTCCTACGAGCAGTACTTC.

A word on this clone: The same CDR3 also results from other DNA sequences found in this sample. The chain couples TRBV5-1 to TRBJ2-5; 15 bases align to TRBD2. The CDR3 loop spans 16 amino acids. The V gene end was trimmed by 3 bases and the J gene end by 2 bases; junction bases not matched to a gene: 2. CDR1 and CDR2 (germline): SGHRS, YFSETQ. The CDR3 region is CASSSGLAGGQETQYF. Here the CDR3 DNA reads TGCGCCAGCAGCTCGGGACTAGCGGGGGGACAAGAGACCCAGTACTTC. Variable domain in full (rest from reference TRBV5-1 and TRBJ2-5): KAGVTQTPRYLIKTRGQQVTLSCSPISGHRSVSWYQQTPGQGLQFLFEYFSETQRNKGNFPGRFSGRQFSNSRSEMNVSTLELGDSALYLCASSSGLAGGQETQYFGPGTRLLVL.

This chain links TRBV6-5 with TRBJ1-5; tentative D call: TRBD1 (5 bases). There are 13 residues in the CDR3. Between the trimmed V and J ends, which lost 2 bases and 6 bases, there was a span of 8 bases. Germline loops: CDR1 MNHEY, CDR2 SVGAGI. CDR3 in DNA: TGTGCCAGCAGTTACAATGGGGCTCAGCCCCAGCATTTT. This encodes CASSYNGAQPQHF.

The chain recombines TRBV9 with TRBJ1-3; TRBD1 aligns across 10 bases. The CDR3 consists of 15 residues. Germline V gene data show CDR1 as SGDLS and CDR2 as YYNGEE. Trimming removed 3 bases from V and 4 bases from J; junction bases left unmatched: 4. For the CDR3, the DNA is TGTGCCAGCAGCGGTGACAGGGGGCTGGGAAACACCATATATTTT. This codes for CASSGDRGLGNTIYF. The full variable domain, completed using reference TRBV9 and TRBJ1-3, is DSGVTQTPKHLITATGQRVTLRCSPRSGDLSVYWYQQSLDQGLQFLIQYYNGEERAKGNILERFSAQQFPDLHSELNLSSLELGDSALYFCASSGDRGLGNTIYFGEGSWLTVV.

The chain combines TRBV2 with TRBJ2-3; D gene uncertain. V was clipped by 1 base and J by 5 bases, with 7 bases between them. Germline V gene sequence: CDR1 SNHLY, CDR2 FYNNEI. This CDR3 region has 13 residues. The CDR3 DNA sequence: TGTGCCAGCAGTGAAGGCCTCGGAGATACGCAGTATTTT. It yields the protein CASSEGLGDTQYF.

The chain uses TRBV7-9 and TRBJ1-6, with D possibly TRBD1 on 5 matching bases. V was clipped by 1 base and J by 0 bases, with 10 bases between them. From germline, CDR1 is SEHNR and CDR2 FQNEAQ (reference sequence). The CDR3 is made up of 17 amino acids. CDR3 nucleotides: TGTGCCAGCAGCTTAGGGTCCGGGGGCTCCTATAATTCACCCCTCCACTTT. Its translation is CASSLGSGGSYNSPLHF.

This rearrangement joins TRBV2 to TRBJ1-4; D may be TRBD1 (5 bases). The CDR3 totals 13 residues. The V gene lost 9 bases and the J gene lost 8 bases, with 16 bases spanning the gap. CDR1 is SNHLY, CDR2 FYNNEI, per germline. The CDR3 DNA is TGTGCCAGTTCCGGGACTCCTCGGGAAAAACTGTTTTTT. Amino acids: CASSGTPREKLFF.

The chain has TRBV4-2 and TRBJ1-5, with a tentative D call TRBD1 (5 bases). The CDR3 spans 16 residues. Germline V gives CDR1 LGHNA, CDR2 YNFKEQ. V was clipped by 0 bases and J by 2 bases, with 11 bases between them. CDR3 nucleotides: TGTGCCAGCAGCCAAGAGCCTGAAGGGGGCAATCAGCCCCAGCATTTT. Its translation is CASSQEPEGGNQPQHF.

The chain couples TRBV14 to TRBJ1-2; TRBD1 matches 7 bases. This CDR3 spans 17 amino acids. Germline V CDR1 and CDR2: SGHDN, FVKESK. The J segment lost 7 bases and the V segment lost 3 bases, leaving 17 bases of the junction unmatched. CDR3 in amino acids: CASSQNRDSRYLSGYTF. For the CDR3, the DNA is TGTGCCAGCAGCCAGAATCGGGACAGCCGGTATCTTAGTGGCTACACCTTC.

The chain is built from TRBV6-6 and TRBJ2-7; 8 bases align to TRBD1. Losses at the gene ends were 5 bases for V and 8 bases for J; bases not matched to a gene: 5. Germline V gene sequence: CDR1 MNHNY, CDR2 SVGAGI (reference sequence). This CDR3 is 12 amino acids long. The chain's CDR3 is CASSAGGTQQYF. Here the CDR3 DNA reads TGTGCCAGCAGTGCAGGGGGCACACAGCAGTACTTC.

CDR3 region: CASSLESTRLFYGYTF. The CDR3 DNA reads TGTGCCAGCAGCTTGGAATCAACCAGGCTGTTCTATGGCTACACCTTC. The rearrangement links TRBV5-5 to TRBJ1-2; D unclear. CDR3 size: 16 residues. The V end lost 0 bases, the J end lost 4 bases, and 16 bases lay between the germline ends. Germline lookup yields CDR1 SGHKS and CDR2 YYEKEE (reference sequence).